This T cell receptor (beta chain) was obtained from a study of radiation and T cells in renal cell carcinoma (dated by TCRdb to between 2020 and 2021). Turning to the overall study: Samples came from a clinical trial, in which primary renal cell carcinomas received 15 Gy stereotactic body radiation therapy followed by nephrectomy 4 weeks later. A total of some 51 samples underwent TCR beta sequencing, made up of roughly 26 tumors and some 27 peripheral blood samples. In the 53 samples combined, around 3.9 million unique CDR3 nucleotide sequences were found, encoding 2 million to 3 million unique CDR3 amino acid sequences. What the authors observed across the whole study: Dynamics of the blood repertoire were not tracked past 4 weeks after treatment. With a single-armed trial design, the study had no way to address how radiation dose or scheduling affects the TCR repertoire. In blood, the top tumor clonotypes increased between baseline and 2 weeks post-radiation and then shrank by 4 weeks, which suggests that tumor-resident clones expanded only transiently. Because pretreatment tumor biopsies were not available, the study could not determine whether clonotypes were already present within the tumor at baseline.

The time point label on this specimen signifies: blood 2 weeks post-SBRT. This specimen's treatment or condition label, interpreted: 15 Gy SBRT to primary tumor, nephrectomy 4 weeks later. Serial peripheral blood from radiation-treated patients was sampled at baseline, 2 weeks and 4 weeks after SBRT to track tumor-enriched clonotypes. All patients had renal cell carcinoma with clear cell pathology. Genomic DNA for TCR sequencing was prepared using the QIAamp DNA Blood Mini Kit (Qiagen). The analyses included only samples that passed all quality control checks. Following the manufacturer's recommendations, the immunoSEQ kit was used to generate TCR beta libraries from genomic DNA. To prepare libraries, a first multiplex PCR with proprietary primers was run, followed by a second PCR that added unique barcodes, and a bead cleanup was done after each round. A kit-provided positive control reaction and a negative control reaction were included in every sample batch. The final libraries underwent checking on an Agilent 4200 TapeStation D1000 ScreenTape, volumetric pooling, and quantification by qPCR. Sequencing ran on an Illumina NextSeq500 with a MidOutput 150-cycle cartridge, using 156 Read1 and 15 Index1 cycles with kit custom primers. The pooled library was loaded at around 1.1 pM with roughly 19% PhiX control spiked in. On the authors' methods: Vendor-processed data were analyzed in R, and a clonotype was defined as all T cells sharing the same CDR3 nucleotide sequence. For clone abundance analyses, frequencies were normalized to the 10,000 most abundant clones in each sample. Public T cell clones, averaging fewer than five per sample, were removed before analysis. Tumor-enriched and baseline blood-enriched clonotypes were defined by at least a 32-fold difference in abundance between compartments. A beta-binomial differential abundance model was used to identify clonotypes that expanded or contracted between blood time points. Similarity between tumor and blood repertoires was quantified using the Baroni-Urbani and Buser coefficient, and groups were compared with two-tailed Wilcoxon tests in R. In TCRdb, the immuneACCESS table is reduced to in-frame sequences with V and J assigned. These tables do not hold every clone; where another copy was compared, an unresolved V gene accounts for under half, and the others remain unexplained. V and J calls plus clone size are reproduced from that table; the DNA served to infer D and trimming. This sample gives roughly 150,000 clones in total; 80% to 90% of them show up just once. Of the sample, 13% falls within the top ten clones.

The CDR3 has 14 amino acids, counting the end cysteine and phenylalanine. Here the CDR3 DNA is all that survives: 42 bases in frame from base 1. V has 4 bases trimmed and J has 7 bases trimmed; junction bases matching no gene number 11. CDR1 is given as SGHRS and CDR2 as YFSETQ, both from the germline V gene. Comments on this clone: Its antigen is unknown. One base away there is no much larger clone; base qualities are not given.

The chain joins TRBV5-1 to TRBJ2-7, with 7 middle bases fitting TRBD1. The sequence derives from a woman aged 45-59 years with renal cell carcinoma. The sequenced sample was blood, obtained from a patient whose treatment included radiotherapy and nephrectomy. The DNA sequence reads TGCGCCAGCAGCCCGGGACAGCGTTCCGGGGAGCAGTACTTC. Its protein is CASSPGQRSGEQYF.